This T cell receptor (beta chain) was sequenced in a study of low-dose radiotherapy and immunotherapy resistance in tumors. The CDR3 has 17 residues. V gave up 2 bases and J gave up 3 bases; unmatched junction bases: 4. Germline V gene data show CDR1 as ENHRY and CDR2 as SYGVKD. Alpha and beta chains were covered, as first-strand cDNA relied on TRAV- and TRBV-specific primers. Over about 19 PCR cycles, TCRs were amplified from a constant-region primer and V-primer adapter. TCRdb called the reads again in MiXCR, with one record for every CDR3 protein. The sample holds 59,000 or so distinct CDR3 sequences, around a quarter seen once. At least ten counts were recorded for this clonotype. The time point: before trial treatment. Donors received nivolumab, ipilimumab, aspirin, low-dose cyclophosphamide and low-dose radiotherapy.

The TCR was taken from a male donor with rectosigmoid adenocarcinoma. The chain employs TRBV10-3 and TRBJ2-7; 16 bases map to TRBD2. The sample here was PBMCs, taken before treatment. The CDR3 DNA is TGTGCCATCAGTGAGCCGGGACTAGCGGGAGGGAGCTACGAGCAGTACTTC. The encoded protein is CAISEPGLAGGSYEQYF.